Below are 8 T cell receptor beta chains sequenced from a single sample in a study of T cell changes during pregnancy in multiple sclerosis. Some clones are missing from TCRdb's copy, which holds only in-frame ones; the method was immunoSEQ multiplex PCR. Here the sample spans 20,000 or so clones, about nine tenths being singletons. The specimen comprised CD8+ T cells from peripheral blood mononuclear cells, sampled in the third trimester of pregnancy. The receptor source for this set is a female donor in good health, enrolled as a control in a pregnancy study.

This sequence joins TRBV7-9 and TRBJ1-2, with D maybe TRBD1 (5 bases). Germline loops: CDR1 SEHNR, CDR2 FQNEAQ (reference sequence). The CDR3 has 13 residues. V lost 5 bases, J lost 4 bases, and 11 bases lay in between. The CDR3 reads CASSRRVGYGYTF. The CDR3 nucleotides are TGTGCCAGCAGCCGCAGGGTTGGCTATGGCTACACCTTC.

J is TRBJ2-3 and V is TRBV13, with 7 bases matching TRBD2. The CDR3 is 14 amino acids. Germline V gene sequence: CDR1 PRHDT, CDR2 FYEKMQ (reference sequence). The J segment lost 3 bases and the V segment lost 1 base, leaving 1 base of the junction unmatched. The CDR3 loop reads CASSLAGGTDTQYF. The CDR3 DNA sequence: TGTGCCAGCAGCTTAGCGGGGGGAACAGATACGCAGTATTTT.

The chain joins TRBV11-1 to TRBJ2-7; TRBD1 is a possible D gene (5 bases). The germline V gene encodes CDR1 SGHAT and CDR2 FQDESV (reference sequence). The CDR3 spans 13 residues. V lost 6 bases and J lost 3, with 12 bases in between. The CDR3 DNA reads as TGTGCCAGCAGTACGACAGAGCGCTACGAGCAGTACTTC. Protein: CASSTTERYEQYF.

This chain connects TRBV4-3 to TRBJ1-2; unclear D gene. The CDR3 has 16 amino acids. Trimming removed 0 bases from V and 5 bases from J, with 16 bases in between. From germline, CDR1 is LGHNA and CDR2 YSLEER. The CDR3 DNA is TGCGCCAGCAGCCAAGATCGAATCTACCTTAGATATGGCTACACCTTC. Its protein product is CASSQDRIYLRYGYTF.

The V and J genes are TRBV16 and TRBJ2-5; D unclear. V was shortened by 10 bases and J by 1 base, with 10 bases between the two germline ends. The CDR3 length is 12 residues. Germline assignment: CDR1 KGHSY and CDR2 FQNENV. CDR3 in DNA: TGTGCCACCGCGGTGGCCCAAGAGACCCAGTACTTC. Its translation: CATAVAQETQYF.

V gene TRBV14 combines with J gene TRBJ2-3; D remains ambiguous. This CDR3 region has 13 residues. The germline V gene has CDR1 SGHDN and CDR2 FVKESK. Trimming took off 4 bases at V and 5 bases at J, with 10 bases between the two ends. CDR3 amino acids: CASSLGPRDTQYF. Written as DNA, the CDR3 is TGTGCCAGCAGCCTGGGCCCCCGAGATACGCAGTATTTT.

V is TRBV15 and J is TRBJ2-1; D gene ambiguous. V was trimmed by 3 bases and J by 6 bases, leaving 12 bases between them. Per germline, CDR1 LNHNV and CDR2 YYDKDF (reference sequence). This CDR3 has 14 amino acids. In nucleotides, the CDR3 is TGTGCCACCAGCAGTGCGACGGAGAGCAATGAGCAGTTCTTC. It specifies CATSSATESNEQFF.

The V call is TRBV21-1, the J call TRBJ1-1; the table names TRBD1, a call not compared with the DNA. TRBV21-1 is classified as a pseudogene. The CDR3 covers 15 residues. The CDR3 region has the DNA TGTGCCAGCAGCAAAAGCCCCCGGGACAGAGATGAAGCTTTCTTT. It is translated as CASSKSPRDRDEAFF.